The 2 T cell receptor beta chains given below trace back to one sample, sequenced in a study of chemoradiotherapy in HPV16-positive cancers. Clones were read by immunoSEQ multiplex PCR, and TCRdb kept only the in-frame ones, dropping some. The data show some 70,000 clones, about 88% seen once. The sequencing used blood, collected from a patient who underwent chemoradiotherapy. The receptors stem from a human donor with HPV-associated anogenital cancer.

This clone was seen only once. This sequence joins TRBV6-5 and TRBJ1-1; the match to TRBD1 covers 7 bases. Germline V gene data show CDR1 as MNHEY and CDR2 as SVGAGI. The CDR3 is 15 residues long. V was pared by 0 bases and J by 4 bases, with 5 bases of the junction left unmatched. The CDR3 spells CASSYSTGFGTEAFF. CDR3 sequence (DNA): TGTGCCAGCAGTTACTCGACAGGGTTCGGCACTGAAGCTTTCTTT.

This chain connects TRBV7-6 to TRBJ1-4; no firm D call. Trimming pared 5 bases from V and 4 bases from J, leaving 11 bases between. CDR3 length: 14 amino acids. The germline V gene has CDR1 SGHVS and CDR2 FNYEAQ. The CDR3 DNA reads TGTGCCAGCAGCCCTCCAGCGATTAATGAAAAACTGTTTTTT. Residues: CASSPPAINEKLFF.